Each of the 18 T cell receptor beta chains below was sequenced from the same sample in a study of OX40 agonist ivuxolimab in advanced cancers. Clones were sequenced by immunoSEQ multiplex PCR, and TCRdb holds only the in-frame ones, with some missing. The sample consists of about 86,000 clones, 75% to 95% of them appearing once. This sample comprised CD4+ or CD8+ T cells sorted from blood, obtained in a trial of the OX40 agonist ivuxolimab. These receptors were collected from an adult with an advanced solid tumor such as melanoma, head and neck, liver or kidney cancer.

This clone appeared a few times. This chain links TRBV4-1 with TRBJ1-5; possible D gene TRBD1, 6 bases. CDR1 is MGHRA, CDR2 YSYEKL, per germline. The V gene lost 1 base and the J gene lost 7 bases, with 8 bases spanning the gap. This CDR3 has 13 amino acids. This chain's CDR3 is CASSQVRGQPQHF. The CDR3 region has the DNA TGCGCCAGCAGCCAAGTCAGGGGACAGCCCCAGCATTTT.

The chain combines TRBV27 with TRBJ2-7; 8 nucleotides match TRBD2. This CDR3 contains 18 residues. V lost 3 bases and J lost 3; bases outside the gene matches: 16. CDR1 MNHEY and CDR2 SMNVEV come from the germline V gene (reference sequence). CDR3 bases: TGTGCCAGCAGTTTTTCCCACCCCGGGACTAGGACACACTACGAGCAGTACTTC. It is translated as CASSFSHPGTRTHYEQYF.

On this clone: Sequence at one end of the junction differs from germline and may be a read error. The chain uses TRBV7-3 and TRBJ2-7; 7 bases match TRBD2. This CDR3 region has 15 residues. Germline CDR1 SGHTA, CDR2 FQGTGA. CDR3 amino acids: CASSPEVGGSYEQCF. The CDR3 DNA reads as TGTGCCAGCAGCCCCGAGGTGGGCGGGAGCTACGAGCAGTGCTTC.

The J gene is TRBJ1-3, the V gene TRBV11-2; D is perhaps TRBD1 (5 bases). Between the trimmed V and J ends, which lost 5 bases and 0 bases, there was a span of 14 bases. Germline V lookup: CDR1 SGHAT, CDR2 FQNNGV. The CDR3 has 16 residues. The CDR3 spells CASSVSGTLSGNTIYF. In nucleotides, the CDR3 is TGTGCCAGCAGCGTATCCGGGACTCTCTCTGGAAACACCATATATTTT.

The gene calls are TRBV5-6 and TRBJ1-2; TRBD1 matches at 7 bases. The CDR3 has 13 residues. V gave up 4 bases and J gave up 4 bases; unmatched junction bases: 4. CDR1 is SGHDT and CDR2 is YYEEEE in the germline V gene. CDR3 DNA: TGTGCCAGCAGCACAGGGGAGGTCTATGGCTACACCTTC. Its protein is CASSTGEVYGYTF.

J is TRBJ2-5 and V is TRBV5-1; D uncertain. The ends were cut back, 0 bases at V and 2 bases at J, with 14 bases in the middle. The germline V gene encodes CDR1 SGHRS and CDR2 YFSETQ. There are 16 residues in the CDR3. The CDR3: CASSLGPGQLQETQYF. The CDR3 coding sequence is TGCGCCAGCAGCTTGGGCCCCGGTCAACTACAAGAGACCCAGTACTTC.

The V and J genes are TRBV7-2 and TRBJ2-1, with 13 bases aligning to TRBD2. The germline CDR1 and CDR2 sequences are SGHTA and FQGNSA. With 1 base clipped from V and 6 bases from J, the junction kept 6 bases outside the gene matches. This CDR3 contains 17 residues. The CDR3 spells CASSLESTSGGRNEQFF. Written as DNA, the CDR3 is TGTGCCAGCAGCTTAGAATCGACTAGCGGGGGGCGCAATGAGCAGTTCTTC.

J is TRBJ2-7 and V is TRBV6-1; D may be TRBD2 (6 bases). The germline V gene has CDR1 MNHNS and CDR2 SASEGT. With 2 bases removed from V and 3 bases from J, the gap between germline ends came to 14 bases. The CDR3 consists of 15 residues. The CDR3 coding sequence is TGTGCCAGCAGTGAATCCGGGAGTAGTCTCTACGAGCAGTACTTC. The encoded protein is CASSESGSSLYEQYF.

This clone was observed once. V gene TRBV11-3 combines with J gene TRBJ1-2; 7 bases line up with TRBD1. Germline loops: CDR1 SGHNT, CDR2 YENEEA. Germline trimming cut 4 bases from V and 4 bases from J; bases unmatched to any gene: 6. CDR3 length: 14 residues. The CDR3 region has the DNA TGTGCCAGCAGCTCCACCGGGACAGCCTATGGCTACACCTTC. Its protein product is CASSSTGTAYGYTF.

V usage is TRBV27 and J usage is TRBJ1-1; D is ambiguous. Trimming removed 0 bases from V and 0 bases from J, with 11 bases in between. The length of the CDR3 is 16 residues. The germline V gene encodes CDR1 MNHEY and CDR2 SMNVEV (reference sequence). The CDR3 loop reads CASSLSAHGMNTEAFF. The CDR3 DNA reads TGTGCCAGCAGTTTATCGGCTCACGGAATGAACACTGAAGCTTTCTTT.

This rearrangement joins TRBV11-1 to TRBJ1-5; D unresolved. The CDR3 is 13 residues long. Trimming took 5 bases from V and 0 from J, leaving 5 bases between them. CDR1 is SGHAT, CDR2 FQDESV, per germline (reference sequence). CDR3 protein: CASSLSSNQPQHF. CDR3 bases: TGTGCCAGCAGCCTCAGTAGCAATCAGCCCCAGCATTTT.

The V call is TRBV5-1, the J call TRBJ1-4; D is ambiguous. This CDR3 has 14 residues. The ends were cut back, 4 bases at V and 4 bases at J, with 11 bases in the middle. Germline V gene data show CDR1 as SGHRS and CDR2 as YFSETQ. CDR3: CASSTRGFNEKLFF. The CDR3 coding sequence is TGCGCCAGCAGCACACGTGGGTTTAATGAAAAACTGTTTTTT.

J is TRBJ1-1 and V is TRBV6-6; D gene ambiguous. Trimming cost V 6 bases and J 1 base, with 12 bases left between them. Germline values: CDR1 MNHNY, CDR2 SVGAGI (reference sequence). The CDR3 sequence is 14 residues long. For the CDR3, the DNA is TGTGCCAGCAGAGCGCCCATGACGAACACTGAAGCTTTCTTT. This translates into CASRAPMTNTEAFF.

This sequence joins TRBV5-1 and TRBJ1-1; 9 nucleotides match TRBD1. The germline V gene encodes CDR1 SGHRS and CDR2 YFSETQ. Trimming removed 3 bases from V and 1 base from J; junction bases left unmatched: 1. The CDR3 consists of 14 residues. In DNA form, the CDR3 reads TGCGCCAGCAGCTCGGGACAGGGGAACACTGAAGCTTTCTTT. This encodes CASSSGQGNTEAFF.

The chain combines TRBV28 with TRBJ1-5, with a possible D match to TRBD1 (6 bases). Germline V lookup: CDR1 MDHEN, CDR2 SYDVKM. The CDR3 has 14 amino acids. Trimming removed 3 bases at V and 6 bases at J, with 12 bases between. CDR3 in DNA: TGTGCCAGCAGTTTTGGACAGCGGCTTCAGCCCCAGCATTTT. This sequence encodes CASSFGQRLQPQHF.

This clone was detected only once. V is TRBV7-8 and J is TRBJ2-3; 8 nucleotides line up with TRBD1. The CDR3 totals 14 residues. From germline, CDR1 is SGHVS and CDR2 FQNEAQ. V trimming: 5 bases; J trimming: 4 bases; junction bases outside the gene matches: 5. CDR3 in amino acids: CASSLTGVPDTQYF. CDR3 in DNA: TGTGCCAGCAGCCTGACAGGGGTACCAGATACGCAGTATTTT.

Here the CDR3 reads CASSHEARDTQYF. The CDR3 DNA reads TGTGCCAGCAGCCACGAGGCACGGGATACGCAGTATTTT. J is TRBJ2-3 and V is TRBV11-2; D gene uncertain. Trimming took 5 bases from V and 6 from J, leaving 12 bases between them. Germline V lookup: CDR1 SGHAT, CDR2 FQNNGV. This CDR3 comprises 13 residues.

V usage is TRBV9 and J usage is TRBJ1-1, with a tentative D call TRBD1 (5 bases). Trimming took off 2 bases at V and 3 bases at J, with 8 bases between the two ends. This CDR3 has 13 residues. CDR1 SGDLS and CDR2 YYNGEE come from the germline V gene. The CDR3 nucleotides are TGTGCCAGCAGCGTGGGGGGTGACACTGAAGCTTTCTTT. Protein: CASSVGGDTEAFF.